The 29 T cell receptor beta chains presented below share a single source sample, sequenced in a study of cytomegalovirus exposure and HLA in healthy donors. The PCR used 60 Vbeta and 13 Jbeta primers. The assay was immunoSEQ multiplex PCR, and TCRdb's table has in-frame clones only and misses some. This table holds around 110,000 clones, 60% to 85% found once. Material: PBMCs. Receptors originate from a woman aged 18 to 35 in good health and CMV-seronegative.

This sequence joins TRBV28 and TRBJ1-5, with D unclear. Trimming pared 11 bases from V and 4 bases from J, leaving 12 bases between. This CDR3 contains 12 residues. CDR1 and CDR2 from the germline V gene are MDHEN and SYDVKM. This CDR3 is CAVSLSNQPQHF. As DNA, the CDR3 is TGTGCCGTAAGCCTTTCGAATCAGCCCCAGCATTTT.

The chain employs TRBV28 and TRBJ2-3; D gene ambiguous. CDR1 is MDHEN and CDR2 is SYDVKM in the germline V gene. There are 15 residues in the CDR3. Trimming pared 6 bases from V and 0 bases from J, leaving 13 bases between. CDR3 DNA sequence: TGTGCCAGCAGCCTAAGAGAACCTAGCACAGATACGCAGTATTTT. Translating gives CASSLREPSTDTQYF.

This chain joins TRBV10-3 and TRBJ1-2; 7 nucleotides line up with TRBD1. CDR1 is ENHRY, CDR2 SYGVKD, per germline. Germline trimming cut 5 bases from V and 0 bases from J; bases unmatched to any gene: 9. CDR3 length: 16 residues. The CDR3 sequence is CAISTATGVANYGYTF. CDR3 DNA sequence: TGTGCCATCAGTACGGCAACAGGGGTCGCTAACTATGGCTACACCTTC.

CDR3 sequence reads: CASTSSLPNLSPLHF. CDR3 nucleotides: TGTGCCAGCACTAGTTCGCTGCCCAATTTATCACCCCTCCACTTT. The rearrangement uses TRBV6-5 and TRBJ1-6; unclear D gene. Germline CDR1 MNHEY, CDR2 SVGAGI. CDR3 length equals 15 residues. V lost 7 bases to trimming and J lost 10 bases, with 20 bases between them.

The rearrangement uses TRBV10-3 and TRBJ1-2; 11 bases are a match to TRBD1. CDR3 length equals 16 residues. V was clipped by 0 bases and J by 1 base; unmatched bases: 1. CDR1 is ENHRY and CDR2 is SYGVKD in the germline V gene. CDR3 in amino acids: CAISESGTGGNYGYTF. In DNA, the CDR3 is TGTGCCATCAGTGAGTCGGGGACAGGGGGTAACTATGGCTACACCTTC.

The J gene is TRBJ1-5, the V gene TRBV4-1; maybe TRBD1 (6 bases). CDR3 length: 16 residues. V shed 4 bases and J shed 5 bases, with 18 bases lying between them. Germline V gene lookup returns CDR1 MGHRA and CDR2 YSYEKL. Here the CDR3 reads CASSLPEDRKYQPQHF. CDR3 bases: TGCGCCAGCAGCCTCCCAGAGGACAGAAAATATCAGCCCCAGCATTTT.

The chain's CDR3 is CASRSGAPGVYGYTF. CDR3 sequence (DNA): TGTGCCAGCAGAAGCGGAGCTCCTGGGGTCTATGGCTACACCTTC. The V call is TRBV7-8, the J call TRBJ1-2, with D unclear. The CDR3 covers 15 residues. V was clipped by 6 bases and J by 4 bases, with 18 bases between them. Germline V gene lookup returns CDR1 SGHVS and CDR2 FQNEAQ.

The chain is built from TRBV6-6 and TRBJ2-7; 8 bases line up with TRBD2. The CDR3 loop spans 12 amino acids. The germline CDR1 and CDR2 sequences are MNHNY and SVGAGI (reference sequence). CDR3 DNA: TGTGCTCACGGGGGGGCTACTTACGAGCAGTACTTC. Its protein product is CAHGGATYEQYF.

This clone was seen only once. The V and J genes are TRBV4-2 and TRBJ1-1, with unresolved D. V was pared by 0 bases and J by 0 bases, with 5 bases between. Germline CDR1 and CDR2: LGHNA and YNFKEQ. This CDR3 has 14 amino acids. This CDR3 reads CASSQERVNTEAFF. CDR3 bases: TGTGCCAGCAGCCAAGAACGGGTGAACACTGAAGCTTTCTTT.

The rearrangement joins TRBV19 to TRBJ1-1; tentatively, D is TRBD1 (6 bases). The germline V gene has CDR1 LNHDA and CDR2 SQIVND (reference sequence). The V and J ends lost 6 bases and 6 bases respectively, with 20 bases between them. CDR3 length: 15 amino acids. The CDR3 DNA follows: TGTGCCAGTAGAAGTTCCGGGACATCTAATGCTGAAGCTTTCTTT. Translating it yields CASRSSGTSNAEAFF.

The chain recombines TRBV4-2 with TRBJ2-3; 11 nucleotides match TRBD2. Germline assignment: CDR1 LGHNA and CDR2 YNFKEQ. The CDR3 length is 17 residues. Trimming took 0 bases from V and 4 from J; bases not matched to a gene: 6. In DNA, the CDR3 is TGTGCCAGCAGCCAAGATCAGCTAGCGGGGGGAGCAGATACGCAGTATTTT. It encodes CASSQDQLAGGADTQYF.

The chain joins TRBV28 to TRBJ1-1; 7 bases align to TRBD1. Germline V CDR1 and CDR2: MDHEN, SYDVKM. The J segment lost 2 bases and the V segment lost 8 bases, leaving 8 bases of the junction unmatched. The CDR3 is made up of 14 amino acids. In DNA form, the CDR3 reads TGTGCCAGCCGCCCAGGGACAGCAAACACTGAAGCTTTCTTT. Encoded protein: CASRPGTANTEAFF.

This rearrangement joins TRBV5-6 to TRBJ2-7; D is possibly TRBD1 (5 bases). The CDR3 length is 14 residues. V was pared by 3 bases and J by 0 bases, with 10 bases between. The germline V gene has CDR1 SGHDT and CDR2 YYEEEE. DNA for the CDR3: TGTGCCAGCAGCTCCGACAGCTTCTCCTACGAGCAGTACTTC. Its protein is CASSSDSFSYEQYF.

Notes on this clone: This specimen includes other DNA sequences encoding the same CDR3. J is TRBJ1-5 and V is TRBV15, with D unclear. The CDR3 spans 15 residues. Trimming cost V 1 base and J 0 bases, with 7 bases left between them. The germline CDR1 and CDR2 sequences are LNHNV and YYDKDF (reference sequence). The CDR3, as DNA: TGTGCCACCAGCAGAGCAGGCTATAGCAATCAGCCCCAGCATTTT. Protein sequence: CATSRAGYSNQPQHF.

This clone showed up just once. This chain joins TRBV4-2 and TRBJ2-3; D gene unclear. Germline V gene lookup returns CDR1 LGHNA and CDR2 YNFKEQ. Trimming removed 4 bases at V and 1 base at J, with 6 bases between. This CDR3 is built from 13 residues. CDR3 sequence reads: CASSPLGTDTQYF. DNA of the CDR3: TGTGCCAGCAGCCCCCTAGGCACAGATACGCAGTATTTT.

This sequence joins TRBV7-2 and TRBJ2-1; the D gene is possibly TRBD2 (7 bases). The V gene lost 1 base and the J gene lost 7 bases, with 14 bases spanning the gap. Per germline, CDR1 SGHTA and CDR2 FQGNSA. The CDR3 extends over 15 amino acids. CDR3 residues: CASSLGGGAGNEQFF. The CDR3 DNA reads as TGTGCCAGCAGCTTAGGAGGGGGGGCAGGGAATGAGCAGTTCTTC. Full variable domain (rest looked up from reference TRBV7-2 and TRBJ2-1): GAGVSQSPSNKVTEKGKDVELRCDPISGHTALYWYRQSLGQGLEFLIYFQGNSAPDKSGLPSDRFSAERTGGSVSTLTIQRTQQEDSAVYLCASSLGGGAGNEQFFGPGTRLTVL.

The chain carries TRBV7-9 and TRBJ2-5; 7 positions match TRBD1. The J segment lost 7 bases and the V segment lost 4 bases, leaving 6 bases of the junction unmatched. Germline V gives CDR1 SEHNR, CDR2 FQNEAQ (reference sequence). The CDR3 covers 13 residues. The CDR3 sequence: CASSSDRVGTQYF. CDR3 DNA: TGTGCCAGCAGCTCCGACAGGGTGGGGACCCAGTACTTC.

CDR3 sequence (DNA): TGTGCCAGCAGTTTATCAACAGATACGCAGTATTTT. The encoded protein is CASSLSTDTQYF. The V and J genes are TRBV28 and TRBJ2-3; D ambiguous. Germline CDR1 reads MDHEN; CDR2 reads SYDVKM. Trimming cost V 1 base and J 3 bases, with 2 bases left between them. This CDR3 has 12 amino acids. Together with reference TRBV28 and TRBJ2-3, the CDR3 gives the full variable domain: DVKVTQSSRYLVKRTGEKVFLECVQDMDHENMFWYRQDPGLGLRLIYFSYDVKMKEKGDIPEGYSVSREKKERFSLILESASTNQTSMYLCASSLSTDTQYFGPGTRLTVL.

The V and J genes are TRBV5-1 and TRBJ2-1, with D maybe TRBD2 (7 bases). This CDR3 is built from 16 residues. Germline CDR1 and CDR2: SGHRS and YFSETQ. Deletions cut 3 bases from V and 7 bases from J, with 20 bases between. Here the CDR3 reads CASSSAGALEWNEQFF. In DNA, the CDR3 is TGCGCCAGCAGCTCCGCGGGGGCGCTTGAGTGGAATGAGCAGTTCTTC.

This clone occurred a few times. The chain carries TRBV10-1 and TRBJ2-2; D is unresolved. The CDR3 has 16 amino acids. Germline loops: CDR1 WNHNN, CDR2 SYGVQD (reference sequence). With 2 bases removed from V and 1 base from J, the gap between germline ends came to 11 bases. The CDR3 loop is CASSESSLMNTGELFF. The CDR3 DNA follows: TGCGCCAGCAGTGAGAGCTCTCTGATGAACACCGGGGAGCTGTTTTTT.

V and J are TRBV15 and TRBJ2-3; maybe TRBD2 (5 bases). Per germline, CDR1 LNHNV and CDR2 YYDKDF (reference sequence). V was shortened by 0 bases and J by 5 bases, with 12 bases between the two germline ends. This CDR3 spans 15 amino acids. The CDR3 region is CATSRDEAVGDTQYF. CDR3 in DNA: TGTGCCACCAGCAGAGATGAAGCGGTGGGAGATACGCAGTATTTT.

V usage is TRBV2 and J usage is TRBJ1-2; D is uncertain. The CDR3 sequence is 13 residues long. The V end was cut by 6 bases, the J end by 4 bases, with 12 bases between. CDR1 and CDR2 from the germline V gene are SNHLY and FYNNEI. The CDR3 sequence is CASRARESYGYTF. Here the CDR3 DNA reads TGTGCCAGCAGGGCACGGGAATCCTATGGCTACACCTTC.

The chain is built from TRBV9 and TRBJ2-7; 8 positions agree with TRBD2. The CDR3 is made up of 15 amino acids. CDR1 is SGDLS, CDR2 YYNGEE, per germline. The junction had 8 bases not matched to a gene; V was cut back by 2 bases and J by 4 bases. The CDR3 DNA follows: TGTGCCAGCAGCGTTCTAGGGGCTAGCGGGTACGAGCAGTACTTC. Translating it yields CASSVLGASGYEQYF.

The chain links TRBV28 to TRBJ1-5; D gene unclear. Germline CDR1 reads MDHEN; CDR2 reads SYDVKM. V was shortened by 5 bases and J by 4 bases, with 12 bases between the two germline ends. The CDR3 contains 14 residues. CDR3 DNA: TGTGCCAGCAGTCCACCCCCGGGGAATCAGCCCCAGCATTTT. This codes for CASSPPPGNQPQHF.

This clone has a single count. This chain uses TRBV4-1 with TRBJ1-6; D might be TRBD1 (5 bases). The V gene lost 8 bases and the J gene lost 6 bases, with 14 bases spanning the gap. The germline V gene has CDR1 MGHRA and CDR2 YSYEKL. The CDR3 runs 14 residues. Here the CDR3 DNA reads TGCGCCAGCGCTACACAGGCAACTAATTCACCCCTCCACTTT. Amino acids: CASATQATNSPLHF.

This sequence joins TRBV19 and TRBJ1-5, with 9 bases identical to TRBD1. The CDR3 contains 15 residues. V trimming: 10 bases; J trimming: 0 bases; junction bases outside the gene matches: 7. Per germline, CDR1 LNHDA and CDR2 SQIVND (reference sequence). CDR3 nucleotide sequence: TGTGCCACCAAACAGGGGGCCTATAGCAATCAGCCCCAGCATTTT. As protein: CATKQGAYSNQPQHF.

The chain combines TRBV2 with TRBJ1-5; D remains ambiguous. The V and J ends lost 2 bases and 3 bases respectively, with 11 bases between them. This CDR3 region has 15 residues. Germline CDR1 and CDR2: SNHLY and FYNNEI. In DNA, the CDR3 is TGTGCCAGCAGTGAACAGGCGGGCCCCAATCAGCCCCAGCATTTT. Translation: CASSEQAGPNQPQHF.

CDR3 bases: TGCGCCAGCAGCCGTGGGACAGAAAACACCGGGGAGCTGTTTTTT. It yields the protein CASSRGTENTGELFF. The chain has TRBV5-1 and TRBJ2-2; 7 bases agree with TRBD1. The germline CDR1 and CDR2 sequences are SGHRS and YFSETQ. The CDR3 is 15 residues long. Trimming at V came to 4 bases and at J to 2 bases, leaving 5 bases not matched to a gene. Full variable domain (rest looked up from reference TRBV5-1 and TRBJ2-2): KAGVTQTPRYLIKTRGQQVTLSCSPISGHRSVSWYQQTPGQGLQFLFEYFSETQRNKGNFPGRFSGRQFSNSRSEMNVSTLELGDSALYLCASSRGTENTGELFFGEGSRLTVL.

V and J are TRBV28 and TRBJ2-7; no clear D gene. The CDR3 is 13 amino acids. Germline CDR1 is MDHEN and CDR2 is SYDVKM. V shed 3 bases and J shed 0 bases, with 6 bases lying between them. CDR3 DNA sequence: TGTGCCAGCAGTTTGCCTACCTCCTACGAGCAGTACTTC. Residues: CASSLPTSYEQYF.